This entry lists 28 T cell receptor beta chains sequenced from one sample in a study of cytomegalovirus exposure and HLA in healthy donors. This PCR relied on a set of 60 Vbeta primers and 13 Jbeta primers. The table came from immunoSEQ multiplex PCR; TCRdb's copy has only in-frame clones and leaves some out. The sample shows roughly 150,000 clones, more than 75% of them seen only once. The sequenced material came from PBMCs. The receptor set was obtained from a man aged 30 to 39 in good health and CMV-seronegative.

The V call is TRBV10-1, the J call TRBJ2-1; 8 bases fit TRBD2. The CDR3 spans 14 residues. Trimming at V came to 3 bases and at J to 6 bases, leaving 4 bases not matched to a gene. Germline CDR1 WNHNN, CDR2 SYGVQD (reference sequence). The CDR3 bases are TGCGCCAGCAGTGAAAGCGGGAGTATCAATGAGCAGTTCTTC. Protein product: CASSESGSINEQFF.

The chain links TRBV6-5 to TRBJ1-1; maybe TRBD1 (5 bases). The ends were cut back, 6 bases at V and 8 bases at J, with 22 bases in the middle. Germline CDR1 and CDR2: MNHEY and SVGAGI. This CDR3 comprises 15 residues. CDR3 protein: CASSSPRTWGREAFF. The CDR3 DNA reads TGTGCCAGCAGCTCCCCCCGGACCTGGGGCAGGGAAGCTTTCTTT.

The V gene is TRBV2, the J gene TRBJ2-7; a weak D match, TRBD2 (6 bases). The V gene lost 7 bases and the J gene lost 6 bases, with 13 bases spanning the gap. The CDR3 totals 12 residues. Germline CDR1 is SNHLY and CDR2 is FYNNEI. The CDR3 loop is CASIQEGIEQYF. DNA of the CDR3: TGTGCCAGCATTCAGGAGGGGATCGAGCAGTACTTC.

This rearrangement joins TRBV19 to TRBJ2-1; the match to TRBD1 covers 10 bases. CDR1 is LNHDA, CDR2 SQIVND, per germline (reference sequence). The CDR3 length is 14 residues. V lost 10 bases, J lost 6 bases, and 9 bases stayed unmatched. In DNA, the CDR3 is TGTGCCACCCAACCGGGACAGGGGTTCAATGAGCAGTTCTTC. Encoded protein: CATQPGQGFNEQFF.

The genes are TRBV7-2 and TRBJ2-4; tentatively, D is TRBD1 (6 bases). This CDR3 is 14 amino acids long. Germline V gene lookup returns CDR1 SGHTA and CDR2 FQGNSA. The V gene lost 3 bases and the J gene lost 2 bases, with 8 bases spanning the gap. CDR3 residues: CASSFTGTKNIQYF. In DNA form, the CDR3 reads TGTGCCAGCAGCTTTACAGGGACCAAAAACATTCAGTACTTC. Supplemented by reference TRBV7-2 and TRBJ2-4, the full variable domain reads GAGVSQSPSNKVTEKGKDVELRCDPISGHTALYWYRQSLGQGLEFLIYFQGNSAPDKSGLPSDRFSAERTGGSVSTLTIQRTQQEDSAVYLCASSFTGTKNIQYFGAGTRLSVL.

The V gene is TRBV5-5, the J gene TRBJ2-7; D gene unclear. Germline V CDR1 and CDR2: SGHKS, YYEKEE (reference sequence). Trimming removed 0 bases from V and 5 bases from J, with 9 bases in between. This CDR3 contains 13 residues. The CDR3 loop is CASSLARGNEQYF. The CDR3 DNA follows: TGTGCCAGCAGCTTGGCCCGAGGTAACGAGCAGTACTTC.

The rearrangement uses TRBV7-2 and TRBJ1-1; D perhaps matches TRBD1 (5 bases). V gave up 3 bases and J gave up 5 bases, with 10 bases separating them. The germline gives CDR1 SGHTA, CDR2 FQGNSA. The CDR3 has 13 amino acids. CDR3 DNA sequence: TGTGCCAGCAGCTTCGGGGGATGGACTGAAGCTTTCTTT. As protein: CASSFGGWTEAFF.

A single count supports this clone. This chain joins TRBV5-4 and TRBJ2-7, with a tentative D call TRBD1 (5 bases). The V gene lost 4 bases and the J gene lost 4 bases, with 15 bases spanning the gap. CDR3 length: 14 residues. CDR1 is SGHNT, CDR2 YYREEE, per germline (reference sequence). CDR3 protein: CASSDRGHYYEQYF. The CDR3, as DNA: TGTGCCAGCAGCGACCGAGGACACTATTACGAGCAGTACTTC.

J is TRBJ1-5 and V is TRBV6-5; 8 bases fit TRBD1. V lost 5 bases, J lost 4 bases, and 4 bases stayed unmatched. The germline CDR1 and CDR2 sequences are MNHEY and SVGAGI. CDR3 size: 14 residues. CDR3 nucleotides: TGTGCCAGCAGTGAGGACAGGGCGAATCAGCCCCAGCATTTT. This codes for CASSEDRANQPQHF.

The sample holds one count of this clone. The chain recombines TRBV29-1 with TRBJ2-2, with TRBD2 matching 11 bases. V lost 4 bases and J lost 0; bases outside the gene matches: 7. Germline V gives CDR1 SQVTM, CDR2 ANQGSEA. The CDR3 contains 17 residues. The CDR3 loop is CSVAFLGLAANTGELFF. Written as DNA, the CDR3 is TGCAGCGTTGCTTTCTTGGGACTAGCGGCGAACACCGGGGAGCTGTTTTTT.

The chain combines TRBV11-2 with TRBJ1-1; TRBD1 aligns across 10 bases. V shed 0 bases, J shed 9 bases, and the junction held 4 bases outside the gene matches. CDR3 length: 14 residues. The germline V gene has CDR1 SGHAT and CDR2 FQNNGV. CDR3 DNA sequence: TGTGCCAGCAGCTTAGATCGACAGGGGGCGAAAGCTTTCTTT. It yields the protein CASSLDRQGAKAFF.

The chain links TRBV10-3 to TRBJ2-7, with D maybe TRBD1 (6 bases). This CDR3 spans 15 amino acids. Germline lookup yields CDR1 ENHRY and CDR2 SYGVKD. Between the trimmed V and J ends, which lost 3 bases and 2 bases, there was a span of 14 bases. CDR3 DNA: TGTGCCATCAGTGAACAGGGCGGCCTCCCCTACGAGCAGTACTTC. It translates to CAISEQGGLPYEQYF.

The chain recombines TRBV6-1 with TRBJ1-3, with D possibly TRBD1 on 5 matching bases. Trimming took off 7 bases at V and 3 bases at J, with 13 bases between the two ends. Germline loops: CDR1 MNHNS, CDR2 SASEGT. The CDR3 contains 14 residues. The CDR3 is CASTLGANGNTIYF. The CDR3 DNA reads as TGTGCCAGCACCTTAGGGGCTAATGGAAACACCATATATTTT.

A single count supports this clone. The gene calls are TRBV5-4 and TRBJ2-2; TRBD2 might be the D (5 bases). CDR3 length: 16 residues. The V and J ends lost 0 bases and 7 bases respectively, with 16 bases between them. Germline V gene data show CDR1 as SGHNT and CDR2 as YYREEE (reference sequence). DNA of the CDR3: TGTGCCAGCAGCTTGGTAGGAGGCGGAGATGACGGGGAGCTGTTTTTT. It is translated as CASSLVGGGDDGELFF.

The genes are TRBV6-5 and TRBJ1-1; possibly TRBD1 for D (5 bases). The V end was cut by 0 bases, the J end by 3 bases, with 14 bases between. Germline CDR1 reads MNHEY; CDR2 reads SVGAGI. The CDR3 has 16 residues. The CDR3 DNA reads TGTGCCAGCAGTTACTCCTCGGCCAGGGTGGACACTGAAGCTTTCTTT. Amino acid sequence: CASSYSSARVDTEAFF.

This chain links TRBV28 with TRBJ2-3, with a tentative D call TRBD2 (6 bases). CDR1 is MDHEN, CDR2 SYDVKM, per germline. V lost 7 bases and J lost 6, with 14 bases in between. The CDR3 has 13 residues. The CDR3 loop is CASIPGGGDTQYF. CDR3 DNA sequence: TGTGCCAGCATCCCCGGTGGGGGGGATACGCAGTATTTT.

The CDR3 sequence is CASTKQGAPLEQYF. The CDR3 DNA reads as TGTGCCAGCACCAAACAGGGGGCGCCCCTCGAGCAGTACTTC. This chain links TRBV2 with TRBJ2-7; 9 bases agree with TRBD1. There are 14 residues in the CDR3. The germline CDR1 and CDR2 sequences are SNHLY and FYNNEI. After removal of 7 bases from V and 6 bases from J, the junction contained 10 bases not matched to a gene.

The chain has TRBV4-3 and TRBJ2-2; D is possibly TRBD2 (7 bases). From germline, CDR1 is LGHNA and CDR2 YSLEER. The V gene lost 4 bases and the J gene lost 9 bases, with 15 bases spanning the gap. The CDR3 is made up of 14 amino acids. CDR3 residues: CASSPGGRDRELFF. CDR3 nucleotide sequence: TGCGCCAGCAGCCCCGGGGGGCGGGACAGGGAGCTGTTTTTT.

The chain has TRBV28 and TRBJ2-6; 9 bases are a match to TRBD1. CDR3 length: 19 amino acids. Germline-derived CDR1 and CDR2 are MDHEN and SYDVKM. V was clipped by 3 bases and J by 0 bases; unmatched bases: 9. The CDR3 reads CASSFPKTGGYSGANVLTF. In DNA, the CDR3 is TGTGCCAGCAGTTTCCCTAAGACAGGGGGTTACTCTGGGGCCAACGTCCTGACTTTC.

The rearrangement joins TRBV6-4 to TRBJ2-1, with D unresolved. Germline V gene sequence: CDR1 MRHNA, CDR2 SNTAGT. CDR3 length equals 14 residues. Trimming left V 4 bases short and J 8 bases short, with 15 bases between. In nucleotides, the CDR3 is TGTGCCAGCAGTGCCCCGACTTTGCGCCATGAGCAGTTCTTC. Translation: CASSAPTLRHEQFF.

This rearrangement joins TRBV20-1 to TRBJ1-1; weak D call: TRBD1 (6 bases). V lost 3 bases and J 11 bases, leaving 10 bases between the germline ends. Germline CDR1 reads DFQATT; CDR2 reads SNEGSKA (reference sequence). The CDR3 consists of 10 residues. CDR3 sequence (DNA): TGCAGTGCTAGCTCTCAGGGGGCTTTCTTT. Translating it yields CSASSQGAFF.

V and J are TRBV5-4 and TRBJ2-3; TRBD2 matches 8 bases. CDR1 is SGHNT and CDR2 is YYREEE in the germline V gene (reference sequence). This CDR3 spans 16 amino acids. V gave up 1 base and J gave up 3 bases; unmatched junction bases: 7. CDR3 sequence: CASSLRGTRLTDTQYF. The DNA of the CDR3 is TGTGCCAGCAGCTTGAGAGGGACTAGACTAACAGATACGCAGTATTTT.

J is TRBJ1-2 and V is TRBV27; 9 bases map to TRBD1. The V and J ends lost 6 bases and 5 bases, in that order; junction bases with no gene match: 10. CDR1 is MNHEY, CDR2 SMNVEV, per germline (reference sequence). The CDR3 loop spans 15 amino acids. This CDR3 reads CASRDRDRDFYGYTF. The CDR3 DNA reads TGTGCCAGCAGAGACCGGGACAGGGACTTTTATGGCTACACCTTC.

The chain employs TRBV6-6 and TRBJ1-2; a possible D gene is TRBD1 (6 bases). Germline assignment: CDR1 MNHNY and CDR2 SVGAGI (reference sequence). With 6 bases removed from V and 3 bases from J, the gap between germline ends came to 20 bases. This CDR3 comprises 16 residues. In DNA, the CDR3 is TGTGCCAGCAGGACAAGCGGGGGCACACTGGACTATGGCTACACCTTC. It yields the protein CASRTSGGTLDYGYTF.

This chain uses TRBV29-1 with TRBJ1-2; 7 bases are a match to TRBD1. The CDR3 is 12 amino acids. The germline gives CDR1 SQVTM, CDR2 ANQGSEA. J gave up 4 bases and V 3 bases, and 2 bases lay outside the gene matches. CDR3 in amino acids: CSVDRDSYGYTF. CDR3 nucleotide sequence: TGCAGCGTTGACCGGGACAGCTATGGCTACACCTTC.

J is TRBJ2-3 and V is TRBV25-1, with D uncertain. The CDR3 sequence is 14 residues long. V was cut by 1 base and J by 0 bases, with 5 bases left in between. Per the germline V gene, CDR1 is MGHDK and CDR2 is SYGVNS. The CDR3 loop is CASSEFLSTDTQYF. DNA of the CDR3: TGTGCCAGCAGTGAATTTTTAAGCACAGATACGCAGTATTTT.

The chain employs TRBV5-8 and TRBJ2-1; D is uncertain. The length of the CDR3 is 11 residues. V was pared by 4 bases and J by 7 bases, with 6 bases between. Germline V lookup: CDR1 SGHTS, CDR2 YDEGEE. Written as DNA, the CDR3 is TGTGCCAGCAGCATCAGAAATGAGCAGTTCTTC. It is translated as CASSIRNEQFF.

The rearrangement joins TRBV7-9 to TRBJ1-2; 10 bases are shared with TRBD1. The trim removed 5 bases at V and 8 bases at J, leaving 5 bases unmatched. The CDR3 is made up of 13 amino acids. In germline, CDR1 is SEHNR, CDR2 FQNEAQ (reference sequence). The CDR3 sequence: CASSRGTGEGYTF. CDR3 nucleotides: TGTGCCAGCAGCCGGGGGACAGGGGAAGGCTACACCTTC. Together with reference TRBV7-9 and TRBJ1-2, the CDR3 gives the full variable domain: DTGVSQNPRHKITKRGQNVTFRCDPISEHNRLYWYRQTLGQGPEFLTYFQNEAQLEKSRLLSDRFSAERPKGSFSTLEIQRTEQGDSAMYLCASSRGTGEGYTFGSGTRLTVV.